The T cell receptor beta chain under discussion was sequenced for a study of neurological immune-mediated disorders. Study outcomes and limitations: Private repertoires in all groups were suggested, as expanded clones shared no CDR3 amino acid sequences across subjects. Phylogenetic grouping placed 18 of 34 multiple sclerosis patients' repertoires in one related-CDR3 cluster, a possible signature.

This clonotype was counted at least ten times. What it binds is not known. Via MiXCR, TCRdb re-called the 5' RACE reads, giving one row per CDR3 protein. In the table there are some 66,000 distinct CDR3 sequences, around 3% of which are singletons. Sequenced input: PBMCs. The clonotype originates from a middle-aged man with multiple sclerosis.

This chain's CDR3 is CANPDSSRNEQFF. Written as DNA, the CDR3 is TGTGCCAACCCCGATAGCTCGCGGAATGAGCAGTTCTTC. This rearrangement joins TRBV12-3 or TRBV12-4 to TRBJ2-1, with D uncertain. The CDR3 runs 13 residues. V lost 10 bases and J 7 bases, leaving 17 bases between the germline ends.